The 11 T cell receptor beta chains presented below share a single source sample, sequenced in a study of T cell responses to AZD1222 COVID-19 vaccine. Clones were sequenced by immunoSEQ multiplex PCR, and TCRdb holds only the in-frame ones, with some missing. The sample includes approximately 150,000 clones, about nine tenths of them seen just once. The starting material was peripheral blood, obtained 28 days after the second AZD1222 dose. Receptors originate from an adult who received the AZD1222 COVID-19 vaccine.

The chain has TRBV2 and TRBJ2-7; tentatively, D is TRBD2 (6 bases). This CDR3 region has 13 residues. From germline, CDR1 is SNHLY and CDR2 FYNNEI. With 7 bases removed from V and 5 bases from J, the gap between germline ends came to 15 bases. CDR3: CASTQEGANEQYF. In DNA form, the CDR3 reads TGTGCCAGCACCCAGGAGGGAGCGAACGAGCAGTACTTC.

This clone has a handful of counts. The chain links TRBV6-1 to TRBJ1-4; 7 bases line up with TRBD1. V shed 4 bases and J 4 bases; nucleotides not matched to a gene: 12. The CDR3 covers 17 residues. Looked up from germline, CDR1 is MNHNS and CDR2 is SASEGT. CDR3 sequence reads: CASSVTGGGGGNEKLFF. The DNA of the CDR3 is TGTGCCAGCAGTGTCACGGGAGGGGGCGGGGGTAATGAAAAACTGTTTTTT.

The CDR3 region is CASSPWDTPSYEQYF. The CDR3 DNA is TGCGCCAGCAGCCCGTGGGATACCCCCTCCTACGAGCAGTACTTC. This chain links TRBV5-1 with TRBJ2-7; D unclear. The germline V gene has CDR1 SGHRS and CDR2 YFSETQ. The CDR3 is 15 residues long. V was clipped by 4 bases and J by 0 bases, with 14 bases between them.

This clone is a singleton in its sample. CDR3 region: CASSRRRGSGRYNEQFF. CDR3 nucleotides: TGTGCCAGCAGCCGCAGAAGGGGGAGCGGGAGGTACAATGAGCAGTTCTTC. This chain connects TRBV7-2 to TRBJ2-1, with 9 positions matching TRBD2. V shed 5 bases and J 4 bases; nucleotides not matched to a gene: 12. CDR3 length equals 17 residues. Germline V CDR1 and CDR2: SGHTA, FQGNSA.

This sequence joins TRBV19 and TRBJ2-5, with TRBD2 matching over 7 bases. The CDR3 is 14 amino acids. V shed 7 bases and J 1 base; nucleotides not matched to a gene: 6. The germline V gene has CDR1 LNHDA and CDR2 SQIVND (reference sequence). CDR3 protein: CASISGGPQETQYF. As DNA, the CDR3 is TGTGCCAGTATCTCGGGAGGCCCCCAAGAGACCCAGTACTTC.

This chain links TRBV6-6 with TRBJ2-2; 13 bases align to TRBD2. The CDR3 runs to 18 residues. V trimming: 5 bases; J trimming: 0 bases; junction bases outside the gene matches: 6. Germline assignment: CDR1 MNHNY and CDR2 SVGAGI (reference sequence). CDR3 residues: CASSRTSGRVANTGELFF. The CDR3 DNA reads TGTGCCAGCAGTCGGACTAGCGGGAGAGTCGCGAACACCGGGGAGCTGTTTTTT.

The rearrangement uses TRBV5-1 and TRBJ1-5, with TRBD1 matching over 9 bases. Germline V gene data show CDR1 as SGHRS and CDR2 as YFSETQ. The CDR3 covers 14 residues. The V segment lost 4 bases and the J segment 4 bases; nucleotides outside the gene matches: 3. The CDR3 protein is CASSSGTGNQPQHF. The CDR3 region has the DNA TGCGCCAGCAGCAGCGGGACAGGGAATCAGCCCCAGCATTTT.

The J gene is TRBJ2-3, the V gene TRBV5-1, with D possibly matching TRBD1 (5 bases). The CDR3 sequence is 14 residues long. V lost 2 bases and J 2 bases, leaving 9 bases between the germline ends. The germline V gene has CDR1 SGHRS and CDR2 YFSETQ. CDR3 sequence: CASSFRRDTDTQYF. CDR3 sequence (DNA): TGCGCCAGCAGCTTCCGCAGGGACACAGATACGCAGTATTTT.

The rearrangement links TRBV7-2 to TRBJ2-1, with D possibly being TRBD2 (6 bases). The V end was cut by 1 base, the J end by 10 bases, with 11 bases between. In germline, CDR1 is SGHTA, CDR2 FQGNSA. This CDR3 region has 13 residues. CDR3 residues: CASSLDPGEEQFF. The CDR3 region has the DNA TGTGCCAGCAGCTTAGATCCGGGAGAGGAGCAGTTCTTC.

This sequence joins TRBV5-5 and TRBJ2-1; 8 bases match TRBD2. V shed 0 bases and J 3 bases; nucleotides not matched to a gene: 2. CDR1 is SGHKS and CDR2 is YYEKEE in the germline V gene (reference sequence). The CDR3 runs 15 residues. The DNA of the CDR3 is TGTGCCAGCAGCTTGGAAGGGACTAGCTACAATGAGCAGTTCTTC. It translates to CASSLEGTSYNEQFF.

The chain joins TRBV5-1 to TRBJ1-1; D is undetermined. From germline, CDR1 is SGHRS and CDR2 YFSETQ. CDR3 length equals 13 residues. The V end was cut by 2 bases, the J end by 0 bases, with 5 bases between. The CDR3 spells CASSFSMNTEAFF. In DNA, the CDR3 is TGCGCCAGCAGCTTCTCCATGAACACTGAAGCTTTCTTT.